This TCR beta chain was documented in a study of naive and memory T cell subsets. The beta constant-region primer was an equimolar mix of two oligonucleotides covering TRBC1 and TRBC2. Nested alpha and beta constant-region primers with the SP2 primer drove four PCR rounds on ligated cDNA. TCRdb analysed the UMI-ligation and nested PCR reads with MiXCR anew, one entry per CDR3 protein. The data contain roughly 100,000 distinct CDR3 sequences, around 10% of them singletons. The study, taken as a whole, reports: Naive repertoires, especially CD8, held a few larger clonotypes, possibly memory cells re-expressing CD45RA.

In its sample, this clonotype was seen many times. The target antigen is unknown. The V end was cut by 0 bases, the J end by 3 bases, with 6 bases between. From germline, CDR1 is LGHNA and CDR2 YNFKEQ. The CDR3 length is 13 residues. The chain employs TRBV4-2 and TRBJ2-7; D uncertain. This clonotype originated in a human donor in good health. The sequencing input was naive CD4+ T cells from blood. DNA for the CDR3: TGTGCCAGCAGCCAAGAGAAACGCTACGAGCAGTACTTC. The encoded protein is CASSQEKRYEQYF.